These 17 T cell receptor beta chains share one sample of origin, sequenced in a study of shared clonotypes between healthy human individuals. Generated by immunoSEQ multiplex PCR, the TCRdb table keeps only in-frame clones and is missing some. The sample has some 2.1 million clones; 85% to 95% are singletons. CD45RO-negative cells were positively selected for CCR7, leaving out terminally differentiated effector memory CD45RA+ cells. Sequenced material: naive CD8+ T cells sorted from blood. Source of these receptors: a man younger than 30 in good health.

V usage is TRBV11-2 and J usage is TRBJ2-7; 8 bases are shared with TRBD1. Trimming took 6 bases from V and 2 from J; bases not matched to a gene: 6. The CDR3 loop spans 14 amino acids. Germline V gene lookup returns CDR1 SGHAT and CDR2 FQNNGV. The CDR3 reads CASRSWTGTYEQYF. The CDR3 nucleotides are TGTGCCAGCAGATCCTGGACAGGGACCTACGAGCAGTACTTC.

The rearrangement joins TRBV30 to TRBJ1-5; 10 nucleotides match TRBD1. CDR3 size: 14 residues. Trimming took 2 bases from V and 5 from J; bases not matched to a gene: 3. CDR1 is GTSNPN and CDR2 is SVGIG in the germline V gene (reference sequence). The CDR3 bases are TGTGCCTGGAGTCACGGACAGGGGGATCAGCCCCAGCATTTT. This sequence encodes CAWSHGQGDQPQHF. Full variable domain (outside the CDR3, taken from reference TRBV30 and TRBJ1-5): SQTIHQWPATLVQPVGSPLSLECTVEGTSNPNLYWYRQAAGRGLQLLFYSVGIGQISSEVPQNLSASRPQDRQFILSSKKLLLSDSGFYLCAWSHGQGDQPQHFGDGTRLSIL.

Here the CDR3 DNA reads TGTGCCACCAGCACGGGGACAGGGGGCGACACTGAAGCTTTCTTT. Translation: CATSTGTGGDTEAFF. This chain joins TRBV15 and TRBJ1-1; 12 bases line up with TRBD1. V shed 4 bases, J shed 3 bases, and the junction held 3 bases outside the gene matches. The CDR3 is made up of 15 amino acids. The germline V gene encodes CDR1 LNHNV and CDR2 YYDKDF (reference sequence).

The V call is TRBV19, the J call TRBJ1-4; a possible D gene is TRBD1 (6 bases). The CDR3 totals 14 residues. Germline loops: CDR1 LNHDA, CDR2 SQIVND (reference sequence). V lost 7 bases and J lost 4, with 13 bases in between. CDR3 region: CASTSQGSNEKLFF. CDR3 DNA sequence: TGTGCCAGTACTTCACAGGGAAGTAATGAAAAACTGTTTTTT.

The rearrangement uses TRBV30 and TRBJ2-2, with TRBD1 matching 7 bases. Germline V gene data show CDR1 as GTSNPN and CDR2 as SVGIG (reference sequence). This CDR3 has 16 amino acids. Trimming at V came to 2 bases and at J to 1 base, leaving 7 bases not matched to a gene. DNA of the CDR3: TGTGCCTGGAGTATGGTAGGGACAGTGAACACCGGGGAGCTGTTTTTT. Protein: CAWSMVGTVNTGELFF.

The chain joins TRBV27 to TRBJ1-1, with TRBD1 matching over 8 bases. This CDR3 contains 12 residues. Looked up from germline, CDR1 is MNHEY and CDR2 is SMNVEV (reference sequence). With V trimmed by 6 bases and J by 7 bases, 4 bases remained unmatched. CDR3 nucleotide sequence: TGTGCCAGCAGCCAGGGGACAGGTGAAGCTTTCTTT. Protein sequence: CASSQGTGEAFF.

This clone has a single count. The sample holds other DNA sequences that translate to the same CDR3. This chain uses TRBV27 with TRBJ1-4; D is perhaps TRBD1 (5 bases). This CDR3 comprises 14 residues. V shed 4 bases and J shed 5 bases, with 11 bases lying between them. The germline gives CDR1 MNHEY, CDR2 SMNVEV (reference sequence). CDR3 in DNA: TGTGCCAGCAGTTATACAGGCGGGAATGAAAAACTGTTTTTT. This translates into CASSYTGGNEKLFF.

This clone appeared once. The chain combines TRBV4-2 with TRBJ2-1, with 9 bases identical to TRBD2. Trimming removed 0 bases from V and 4 bases from J; junction bases left unmatched: 4. The CDR3 consists of 16 residues. Germline CDR1 is LGHNA and CDR2 is YNFKEQ. CDR3: CASSQDGGGEYNEQFF. The CDR3, as DNA: TGTGCCAGCAGCCAAGACGGCGGGGGGGAGTACAATGAGCAGTTCTTC.

J is TRBJ2-2 and V is TRBV21-1; the table's D call of TRBD2 was not tested on the DNA. TRBV21-1 counts as a pseudogene. The CDR3 is made up of 15 amino acids. This CDR3 is CASSKVQFGSGELFF. DNA of the CDR3: TGTGCCAGCAGCAAAGTACAGTTTGGGAGCGGGGAGCTGTTTTTT.

V is TRBV6-5 and J is TRBJ2-7; TRBD2 matches 13 bases. The CDR3 sequence is 16 residues long. V was pared by 4 bases and J by 6 bases, with 9 bases of the junction left unmatched. Germline values: CDR1 MNHEY, CDR2 SVGAGI. This CDR3 reads CASSLKLAGGPLEQYF. The CDR3, as DNA: TGTGCCAGCAGTTTAAAACTAGCGGGAGGGCCACTCGAGCAGTACTTC.

This clone showed up just once. The chain uses TRBV11-2 and TRBJ2-7; unclear D gene. Trimming shortened V by 4 bases and J by 2 bases, and 18 bases separated the two germline ends. CDR1 and CDR2 from the germline V gene are SGHAT and FQNNGV. CDR3 length: 16 residues. In nucleotides, the CDR3 is TGTGCCAGCAGCTGGTCCTCAGACCCCGATGCCTACGAGCAGTACTTC. Encoded protein: CASSWSSDPDAYEQYF.

The chain couples TRBV6-5 to TRBJ2-1, with 7 bases aligning to TRBD2. Germline V gene sequence: CDR1 MNHEY, CDR2 SVGAGI. The ends lost 2 bases at V and 2 bases at J; junction bases unmatched: 6. This CDR3 is built from 16 residues. The CDR3 coding sequence is TGTGCCAGCAGTTACGGAAGCGGGACCCCCTACAATGAGCAGTTCTTC. It yields the protein CASSYGSGTPYNEQFF.

This chain connects TRBV2 to TRBJ1-5; 8 positions agree with TRBD1. The ends lost 7 bases at V and 4 bases at J; junction bases unmatched: 9. Germline CDR1 is SNHLY and CDR2 is FYNNEI. The CDR3 has 15 residues. DNA of the CDR3: TGTGCCAGCATTCTTGGACAGGGAGGGAATCAGCCCCAGCATTTT. Protein sequence: CASILGQGGNQPQHF.

The chain combines TRBV29-1 with TRBJ2-5, with a weak D call TRBD1 (6 bases). The CDR3 spans 16 residues. Per the germline V gene, CDR1 is SQVTM and CDR2 is ANQGSEA. V lost 3 bases and J 2 bases, leaving 19 bases between the germline ends. The CDR3 nucleotides are TGCAGCGTTGATGGACAGCACATGCCCCAACAAGAGACCCAGTACTTC. Its protein is CSVDGQHMPQQETQYF.

The CDR3: CASSFTGSNTGELFF. The CDR3 DNA is TGTGCCAGCAGTTTTACAGGATCGAACACCGGGGAGCTGTTTTTT. The V and J genes are TRBV28 and TRBJ2-2, with a weak D call TRBD1 (5 bases). This CDR3 spans 15 amino acids. Trimming took 3 bases from V and 0 from J, leaving 8 bases between them. Germline CDR1 is MDHEN and CDR2 is SYDVKM.

This chain connects TRBV5-6 to TRBJ1-1, with D unclear. Looked up from germline, CDR1 is SGHDT and CDR2 is YYEEEE. V lost 3 bases to trimming and J lost 8 bases, with 23 bases between them. The CDR3 runs to 16 residues. CDR3 residues: CASSYWIPGPAKEAFF. CDR3 nucleotides: TGTGCCAGCAGCTATTGGATTCCGGGTCCGGCTAAAGAAGCTTTCTTT.

The J gene is TRBJ1-4, the V gene TRBV30; D ambiguous. Trimming pared 4 bases from V and 8 bases from J, leaving 11 bases between. CDR3 size: 12 residues. The V gene's germline CDR1 is GTSNPN and CDR2 SVGIG (reference sequence). CDR3 sequence (DNA): TGTGCCTGGACGGACTTGAGGGAAAAACTGTTTTTT. It codes for CAWTDLREKLFF. Full variable domain (remainder filled in from reference TRBV30 and TRBJ1-4): SQTIHQWPATLVQPVGSPLSLECTVEGTSNPNLYWYRQAAGRGLQLLFYSVGIGQISSEVPQNLSASRPQDRQFILSSKKLLLSDSGFYLCAWTDLREKLFFGSGTQLSVL.